These 13 T cell receptor beta chains were all obtained from the same sample, sequenced in a study of blood T cell repertoires in COVID-19. Repertoires were generated with immunoSEQ multiplex PCR, while TCRdb's copy carries only in-frame clones and drops some. Here the sample spans about 200,000 clones, around 88% being singletons. The sequenced sample was PBMCs or T cells enriched from blood (not recorded which). These TCRs come from a woman aged 30 to 39 who had been exposed to COVID-19.

The chain is built from TRBV2 and TRBJ2-7, with 7 bases aligning to TRBD2. Germline V gene sequence: CDR1 SNHLY, CDR2 FYNNEI. The CDR3 contains 13 residues. J gave up 7 bases and V 6 bases, and 9 bases lay outside the gene matches. CDR3 sequence: CASRLAARVEQYF. The CDR3 nucleotides read TGTGCCAGCAGGCTAGCGGCCAGAGTGGAGCAGTACTTC. Full variable domain (outside the CDR3, taken from reference TRBV2 and TRBJ2-7): EPEVTQTPSHQVTQMGQEVILRCVPISNHLYFYWYRQILGQKVEFLVSFYNNEISEKSEIFDDQFSVERPDGSNFTLKIRSTKLEDSAMYFCASRLAARVEQYFGPGTRLTVT.

This chain uses TRBV24-1 with TRBJ1-2, with TRBD1 identical over 7 bases. The CDR3 length is 16 residues. The ends lost 7 bases at V and 0 bases at J; junction bases unmatched: 10. Looked up from germline, CDR1 is KGHDR and CDR2 is SFDVKD. The CDR3 region has the DNA TGTGCCACCAGCGGCTACATGACAGGGACTAACTATGGCTACACCTTC. Translating it yields CATSGYMTGTNYGYTF.

In the case of this clone: Mismatch with germline at one junction end may stem from a read error. The V gene is TRBV12-3 or TRBV12-4, the J gene TRBJ2-7; no clear D gene. This CDR3 is built from 12 residues. The CDR3 DNA is TGTGCCAGCAGTATCGGGTCCTCCGAGCAGTACTTC. Translation gives CASSIGSSEQYF.

The rearrangement links TRBV10-3 to TRBJ1-1; 10 positions agree with TRBD1. The CDR3 has 15 residues. Per the germline V gene, CDR1 is ENHRY and CDR2 is SYGVKD. V shed 6 bases, J shed 6 bases, and the junction held 10 bases outside the gene matches. The CDR3 sequence: CAIRGGTGESAEAFF. The CDR3 DNA sequence: TGTGCCATCAGGGGTGGGACAGGGGAGTCCGCTGAAGCTTTCTTT.

The V gene is TRBV2, the J gene TRBJ1-2, with D tentatively TRBD1 (5 bases). V was pared by 8 bases and J by 7 bases, with 14 bases between. CDR1 is SNHLY, CDR2 FYNNEI, per germline. CDR3 size: 12 residues. Here the CDR3 DNA reads TGTGCCAGCCGGGCGGGGGAGGGTGGCTACACCTTC. It specifies CASRAGEGGYTF. Combining the CDR3 with reference TRBV2 and TRBJ1-2 gives the whole variable domain EPEVTQTPSHQVTQMGQEVILRCVPISNHLYFYWYRQILGQKVEFLVSFYNNEISEKSEIFDDQFSVERPDGSNFTLKIRSTKLEDSAMYFCASRAGEGGYTFGSGTRLTVV.

This chain joins TRBV15 and TRBJ1-4; D is unresolved. Germline V gene lookup returns CDR1 LNHNV and CDR2 YYDKDF (reference sequence). The V end was cut by 0 bases, the J end by 5 bases, with 10 bases between. CDR3 length: 15 residues. CDR3 sequence reads: CATSRDPQTNEKLFF. The CDR3 DNA reads as TGTGCCACCAGCAGAGATCCCCAGACAAATGAAAAACTGTTTTTT.

The chain joins TRBV28 to TRBJ1-5; the D gene is possibly TRBD1 (5 bases). This CDR3 is built from 15 residues. CDR1 is MDHEN and CDR2 is SYDVKM in the germline V gene. V lost 5 bases to trimming and J lost 3 bases, with 14 bases between them. The CDR3 DNA reads as TGTGCCAGCAGTCCCCACGCGGGGGACAATCAGCCCCAGCATTTT. The encoded protein is CASSPHAGDNQPQHF.

V usage is TRBV19 and J usage is TRBJ1-2, with D maybe TRBD1 (6 bases). V was cut by 6 bases and J by 2 bases, with 10 bases left in between. The CDR3 sequence is 13 residues long. The germline V gene has CDR1 LNHDA and CDR2 SQIVND (reference sequence). The CDR3 nucleotides read TGTGCCAGTAGAACGGACAGCAACTATGGCTACACCTTC. Translated, it gives CASRTDSNYGYTF.

The chain recombines TRBV3-1 (or the pseudogene TRBV3-2) with TRBJ2-3; 7 bases map to TRBD2. The CDR3 length is 14 residues. Germline V gives CDR1 LGHDT, CDR2 YNNKEL (reference sequence). V lost 5 bases to trimming and J lost 2 bases; unmatched junction nucleotides: 4. CDR3 coding DNA: TGTGCCAGCAGCTACAGCGGGGACACAGATACGCAGTATTTT. Amino acid sequence: CASSYSGDTDTQYF.

The V gene is TRBV10-3, the J gene TRBJ2-3, with 11 bases aligning to TRBD2. V gave up 6 bases and J gave up 1 base; unmatched junction bases: 3. CDR1 ENHRY and CDR2 SYGVKD come from the germline V gene. CDR3 length: 15 amino acids. This chain's CDR3 is CAISLLAGGTDTQYF. The CDR3 region has the DNA TGTGCCATCAGCCTACTAGCGGGGGGCACAGATACGCAGTATTTT.

The genes are TRBV19 and TRBJ2-7, with D perhaps matching TRBD1 (5 bases). The germline V gene encodes CDR1 LNHDA and CDR2 SQIVND (reference sequence). The V end lost 1 base, the J end lost 0 bases, and 10 bases lay between the germline ends. CDR3 length: 15 amino acids. In nucleotides, the CDR3 is TGTGCCAGTAGTATAGGCACAGGCGTCTCCTACGAGCAGTACTTC. The encoded protein is CASSIGTGVSYEQYF.

This clone was recorded a few times. The rearrangement uses TRBV19 and TRBJ2-7; weak D call: TRBD1 (6 bases). V lost 3 bases and J 2 bases, leaving 11 bases between the germline ends. Germline loops: CDR1 LNHDA, CDR2 SQIVND (reference sequence). The CDR3 extends over 14 amino acids. The DNA of the CDR3 is TGTGCCAGTAGTATGAACAGGGCCGCCTACGAGCAGTACTTC. It translates to CASSMNRAAYEQYF. Full variable domain (missing parts from reference TRBV19 and TRBJ2-7): DGGITQSPKYLFRKEGQNVTLSCEQNLNHDAMYWYRQDPGQGLRLIYYSQIVNDFQKGDIAEGYSVSREKKESFPLTVTSAQKNPTAFYLCASSMNRAAYEQYFGPGTRLTVT.

The rearrangement joins TRBV11-2 to TRBJ2-7; 7 nucleotides align to TRBD1. V shed 5 bases, J shed 5 bases, and the junction held 6 bases outside the gene matches. The CDR3 contains 13 residues. Germline-derived CDR1 and CDR2 are SGHAT and FQNNGV. Here the CDR3 reads CASSLTGNHEQYF. The CDR3 DNA is TGTGCCAGCAGCCTGACAGGGAACCACGAGCAGTACTTC. The complete variable domain, with remaining parts taken from reference TRBV11-2 and TRBJ2-7, reads EAGVAQSPRYKIIEKRQSVAFWCNPISGHATLYWYQQILGQGPKLLIQFQNNGVVDDSQLPKDRFSAERLKGVDSTLKIQPAKLEDSAVYLCASSLTGNHEQYFGPGTRLTVT.